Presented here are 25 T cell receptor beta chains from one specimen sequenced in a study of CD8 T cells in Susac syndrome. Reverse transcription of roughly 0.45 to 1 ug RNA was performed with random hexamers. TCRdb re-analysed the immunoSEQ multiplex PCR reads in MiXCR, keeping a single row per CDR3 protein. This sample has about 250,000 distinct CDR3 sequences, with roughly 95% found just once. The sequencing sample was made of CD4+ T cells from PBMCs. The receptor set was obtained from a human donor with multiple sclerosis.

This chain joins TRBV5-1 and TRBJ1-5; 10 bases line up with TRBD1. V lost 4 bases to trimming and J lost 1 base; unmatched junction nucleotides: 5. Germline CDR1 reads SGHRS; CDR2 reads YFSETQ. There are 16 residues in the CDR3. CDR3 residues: CASSQGTGASNQPQHF. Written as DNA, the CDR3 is TGCGCCAGCAGCCAAGGGACAGGGGCGAGCAATCAGCCCCAGCATTTT.

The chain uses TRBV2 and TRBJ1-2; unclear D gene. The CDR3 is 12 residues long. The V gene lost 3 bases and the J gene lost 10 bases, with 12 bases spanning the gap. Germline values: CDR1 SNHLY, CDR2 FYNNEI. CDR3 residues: CASSEVLDLYTF. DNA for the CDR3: TGTGCCAGCAGTGAGGTCCTCGATCTCTACACCTTC.

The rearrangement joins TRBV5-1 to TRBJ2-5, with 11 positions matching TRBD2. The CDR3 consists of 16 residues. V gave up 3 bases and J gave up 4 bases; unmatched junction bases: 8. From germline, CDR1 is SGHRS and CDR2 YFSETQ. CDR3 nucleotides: TGCGCCAGCAGCTCTTACCTAGCGGGGGGCGGAGAGACCCAGTACTTC. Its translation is CASSSYLAGGGETQYF.

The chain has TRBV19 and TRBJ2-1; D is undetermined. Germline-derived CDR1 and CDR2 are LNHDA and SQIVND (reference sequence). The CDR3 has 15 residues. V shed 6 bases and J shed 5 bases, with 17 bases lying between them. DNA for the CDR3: TGTGCCAGTAGAACGAGCTATCAGGTGGACAATGAGCAGTTCTTC. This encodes CASRTSYQVDNEQFF.

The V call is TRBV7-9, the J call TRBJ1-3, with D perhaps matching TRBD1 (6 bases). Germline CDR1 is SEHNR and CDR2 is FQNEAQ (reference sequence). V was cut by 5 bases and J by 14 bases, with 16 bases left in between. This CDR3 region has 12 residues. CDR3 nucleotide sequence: TGTGCCAGCAGCCGCACGGGGGGGCCCCTATATTTT. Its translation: CASSRTGGPLYF.

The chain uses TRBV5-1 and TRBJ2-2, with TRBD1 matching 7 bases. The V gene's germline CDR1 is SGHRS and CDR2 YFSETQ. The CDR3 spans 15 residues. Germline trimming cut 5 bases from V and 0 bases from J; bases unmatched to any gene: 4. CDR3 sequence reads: CASREGTANTGELFF. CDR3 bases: TGCGCCAGCAGGGAAGGGACAGCGAACACCGGGGAGCTGTTTTTT.

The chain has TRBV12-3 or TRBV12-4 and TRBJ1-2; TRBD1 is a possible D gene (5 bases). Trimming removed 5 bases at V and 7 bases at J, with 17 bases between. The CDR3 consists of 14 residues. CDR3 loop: CASSARVGPGGYTF. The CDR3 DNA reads TGTGCCAGCAGTGCCAGGGTCGGTCCGGGTGGCTACACCTTC.

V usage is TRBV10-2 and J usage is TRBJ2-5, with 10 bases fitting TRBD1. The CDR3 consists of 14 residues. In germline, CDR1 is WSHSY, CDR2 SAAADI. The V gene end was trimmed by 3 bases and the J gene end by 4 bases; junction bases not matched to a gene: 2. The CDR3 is CASSDGQGGETQYF. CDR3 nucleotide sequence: TGCGCCAGCAGTGACGGACAGGGGGGAGAGACCCAGTACTTC.

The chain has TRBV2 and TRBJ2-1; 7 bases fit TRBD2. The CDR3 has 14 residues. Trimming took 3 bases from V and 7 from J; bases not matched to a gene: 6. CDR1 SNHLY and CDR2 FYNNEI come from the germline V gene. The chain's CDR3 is CASSDRPSGNEQFF. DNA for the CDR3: TGTGCCAGCAGTGATCGGCCTAGCGGTAATGAGCAGTTCTTC.

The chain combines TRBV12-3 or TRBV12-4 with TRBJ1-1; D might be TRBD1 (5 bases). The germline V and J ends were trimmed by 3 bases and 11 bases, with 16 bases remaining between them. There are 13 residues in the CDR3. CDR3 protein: CASSLGTAFGAFF. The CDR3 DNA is TGTGCCAGCAGTTTGGGGACCGCTTTTGGGGCTTTCTTT.

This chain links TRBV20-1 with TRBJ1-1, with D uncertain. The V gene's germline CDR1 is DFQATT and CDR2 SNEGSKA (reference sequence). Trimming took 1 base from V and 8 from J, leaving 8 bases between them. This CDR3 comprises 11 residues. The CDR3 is CSARADGEAFF. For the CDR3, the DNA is TGCAGTGCTAGAGCGGACGGAGAAGCTTTCTTT.

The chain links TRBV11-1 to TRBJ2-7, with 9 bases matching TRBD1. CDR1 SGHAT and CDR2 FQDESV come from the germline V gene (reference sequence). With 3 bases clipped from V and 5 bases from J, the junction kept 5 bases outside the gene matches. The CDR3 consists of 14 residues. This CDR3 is CASSLSGQGNEQYF. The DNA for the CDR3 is TGTGCCAGCAGCTTGTCGGGACAGGGAAACGAGCAGTACTTC.

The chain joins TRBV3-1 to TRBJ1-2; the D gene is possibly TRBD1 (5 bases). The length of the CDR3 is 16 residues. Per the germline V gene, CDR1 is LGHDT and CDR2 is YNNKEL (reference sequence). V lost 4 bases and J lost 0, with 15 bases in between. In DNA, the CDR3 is TGTGCCAGCAGCCCCGTTGTGGGGGTCACTAACTATGGCTACACCTTC. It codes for CASSPVVGVTNYGYTF.

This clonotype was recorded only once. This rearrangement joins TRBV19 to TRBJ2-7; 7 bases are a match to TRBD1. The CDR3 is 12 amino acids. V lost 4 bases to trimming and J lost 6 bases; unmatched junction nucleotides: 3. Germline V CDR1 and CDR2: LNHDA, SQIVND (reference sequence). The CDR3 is CASSKTGSEQYF. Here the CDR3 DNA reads TGTGCCAGTAGTAAGACAGGGAGCGAGCAGTACTTC. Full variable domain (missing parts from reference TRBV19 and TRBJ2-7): DGGITQSPKYLFRKEGQNVTLSCEQNLNHDAMYWYRQDPGQGLRLIYYSQIVNDFQKGDIAEGYSVSREKKESFPLTVTSAQKNPTAFYLCASSKTGSEQYFGPGTRLTVT.

For the CDR3, the DNA is TGTGCCAGTAGTAGACAGGGGGAAGGCGAGCAGTACTTC. This gives the protein CASSRQGEGEQYF. This chain links TRBV19 with TRBJ2-7; 9 bases are shared with TRBD1. Germline loops: CDR1 LNHDA, CDR2 SQIVND (reference sequence). V shed 4 bases, J shed 6 bases, and the junction held 4 bases outside the gene matches. The CDR3 length is 13 residues.

The DNA of the CDR3 is TGTGCCAGCAGTTGGGAATACTCCTACAATGAGCAGTTCTTC. Protein sequence: CASSWEYSYNEQFF. The chain uses TRBV6-1 and TRBJ2-1; D unresolved. Trimming removed 5 bases from V and 0 bases from J, with 8 bases in between. The V gene's germline CDR1 is MNHNS and CDR2 SASEGT. The CDR3 covers 14 residues.

The CDR3 nucleotides are TGTGCCAGCAGCCAGTCGGGACAGGGGGCCACCATATATTTT. Its translation: CASSQSGQGATIYF. V gene TRBV3-1 combines with J gene TRBJ1-3; 12 bases fit TRBD1. This CDR3 is 14 amino acids long. Trimming at V came to 3 bases and at J to 9 bases, leaving 3 bases not matched to a gene. Germline V lookup: CDR1 LGHDT, CDR2 YNNKEL (reference sequence).

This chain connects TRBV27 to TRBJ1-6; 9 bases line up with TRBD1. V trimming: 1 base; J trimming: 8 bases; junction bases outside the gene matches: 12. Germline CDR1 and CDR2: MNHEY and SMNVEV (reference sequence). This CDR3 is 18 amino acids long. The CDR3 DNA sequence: TGTGCCAGCAGTTTATATGGGACAGGGAAAGGGCGTGATTCACCCCTCCACTTT. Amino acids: CASSLYGTGKGRDSPLHF.

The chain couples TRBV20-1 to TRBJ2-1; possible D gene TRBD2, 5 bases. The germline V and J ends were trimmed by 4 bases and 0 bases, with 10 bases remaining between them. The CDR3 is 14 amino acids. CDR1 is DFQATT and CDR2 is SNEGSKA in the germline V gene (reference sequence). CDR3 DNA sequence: TGCAGTGCTACCAGCGGCCCCTCCTACAATGAGCAGTTCTTC. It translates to CSATSGPSYNEQFF.

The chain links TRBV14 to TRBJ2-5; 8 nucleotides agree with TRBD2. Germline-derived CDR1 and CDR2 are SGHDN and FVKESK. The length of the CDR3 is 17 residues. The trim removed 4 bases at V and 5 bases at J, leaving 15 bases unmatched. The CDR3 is CASSRRAGVGNAETQYF. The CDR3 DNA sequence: TGTGCCAGCAGCCGGAGAGCGGGAGTCGGGAACGCGGAGACCCAGTACTTC.

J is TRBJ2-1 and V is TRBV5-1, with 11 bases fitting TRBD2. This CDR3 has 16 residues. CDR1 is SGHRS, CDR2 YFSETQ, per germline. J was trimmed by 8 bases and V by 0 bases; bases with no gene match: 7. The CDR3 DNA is TGCGCCAGCAGCTTGGAGCTAGCGGGGGGCATGGATGAGCAGTTCTTC. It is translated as CASSLELAGGMDEQFF.

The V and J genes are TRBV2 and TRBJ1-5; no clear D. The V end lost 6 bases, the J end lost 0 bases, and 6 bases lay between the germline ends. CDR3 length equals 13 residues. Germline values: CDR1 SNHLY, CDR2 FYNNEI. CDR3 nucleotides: TGTGCCAGCAGCTACGATAGCAATCAGCCCCAGCATTTT. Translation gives CASSYDSNQPQHF.

The DNA of the CDR3 is TGTGCCAGCAGGGAGCCGGGACTAGCGGGATCCGATACGCAGTATTTT. It codes for CASREPGLAGSDTQYF. The chain employs TRBV6-6 and TRBJ2-3, with 13 bases identical to TRBD2. The J segment lost 6 bases and the V segment lost 6 bases, leaving 9 bases of the junction unmatched. CDR3 length: 16 residues. Per germline, CDR1 MNHNY and CDR2 SVGAGI (reference sequence).

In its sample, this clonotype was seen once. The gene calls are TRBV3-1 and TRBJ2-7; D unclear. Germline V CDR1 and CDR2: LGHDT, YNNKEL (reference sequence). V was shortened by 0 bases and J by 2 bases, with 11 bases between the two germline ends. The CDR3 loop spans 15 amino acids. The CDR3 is CASSQDLSGPYEQYF. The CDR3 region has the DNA TGTGCCAGCAGCCAAGATCTTAGTGGCCCCTACGAGCAGTACTTC.

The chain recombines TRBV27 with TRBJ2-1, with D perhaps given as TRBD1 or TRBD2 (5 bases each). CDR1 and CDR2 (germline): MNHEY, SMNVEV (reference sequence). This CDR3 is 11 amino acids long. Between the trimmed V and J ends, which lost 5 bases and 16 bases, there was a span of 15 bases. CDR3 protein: CASSRVGESFF. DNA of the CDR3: TGTGCCAGCAGTAGGGTGGGGGAGAGTTTCTTC.